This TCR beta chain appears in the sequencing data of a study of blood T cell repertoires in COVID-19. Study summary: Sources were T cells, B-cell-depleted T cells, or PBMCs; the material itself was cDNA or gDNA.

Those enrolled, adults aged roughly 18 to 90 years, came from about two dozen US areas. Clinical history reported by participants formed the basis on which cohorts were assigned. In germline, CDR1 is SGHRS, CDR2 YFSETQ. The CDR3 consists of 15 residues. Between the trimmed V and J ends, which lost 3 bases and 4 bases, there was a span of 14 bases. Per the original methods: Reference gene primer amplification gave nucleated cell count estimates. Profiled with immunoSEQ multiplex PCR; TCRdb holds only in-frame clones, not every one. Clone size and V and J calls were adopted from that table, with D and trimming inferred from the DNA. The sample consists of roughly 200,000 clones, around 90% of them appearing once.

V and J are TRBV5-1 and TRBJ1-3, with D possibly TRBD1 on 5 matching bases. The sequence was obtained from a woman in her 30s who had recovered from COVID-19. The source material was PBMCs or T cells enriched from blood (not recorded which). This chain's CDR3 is CASSSAGISGNTIYF. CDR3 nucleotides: TGCGCCAGCAGCTCAGCAGGGATTTCGGGAAACACCATATATTTT.